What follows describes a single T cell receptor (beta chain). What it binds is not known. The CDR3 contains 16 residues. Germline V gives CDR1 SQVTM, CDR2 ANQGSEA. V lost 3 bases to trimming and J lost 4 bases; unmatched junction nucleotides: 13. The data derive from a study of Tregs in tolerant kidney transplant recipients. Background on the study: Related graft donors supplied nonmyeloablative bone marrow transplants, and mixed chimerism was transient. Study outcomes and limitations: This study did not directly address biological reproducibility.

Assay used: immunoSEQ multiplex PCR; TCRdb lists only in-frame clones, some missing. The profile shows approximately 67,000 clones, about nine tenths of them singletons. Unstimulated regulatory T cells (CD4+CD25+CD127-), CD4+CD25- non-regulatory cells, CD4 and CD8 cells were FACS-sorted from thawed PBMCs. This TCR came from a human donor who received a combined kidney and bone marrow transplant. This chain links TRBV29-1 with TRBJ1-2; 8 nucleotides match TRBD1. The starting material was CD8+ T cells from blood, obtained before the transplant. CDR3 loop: CSVDSGTGGPTYGYTF. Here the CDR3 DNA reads TGCAGCGTTGACTCCGGGACAGGCGGCCCGACCTATGGCTACACCTTC.